These 12 T cell receptor beta chains share one sample of origin, sequenced in a study of CD8+CD57+ T cells in acquired aplastic anemia. The use of genomic DNA as template underpinned the TCR beta VDJ and CDR3 profiling. TCRdb fed the reads into MiXCR, producing one record per CDR3 protein. The sample consists of 250,000 to 350,000 distinct CDR3 sequences, approximately 55% of them appearing once. Sequenced sample: sorted CD4+, CD8+, or CD8+CD57+ T cells (not recorded which) from PBMCs. All receptors derive from a human donor with severe aplastic anemia or a healthy control (not recorded which).

This clonotype was seen more than once but under ten times. The V and J genes are TRBV5-6 and TRBJ2-7; TRBD2 is a possible D gene (5 bases). The germline gives CDR1 SGHDT, CDR2 YYEEEE. The V gene lost 4 bases and the J gene lost 3 bases, with 11 bases spanning the gap. This CDR3 is built from 13 residues. The DNA for the CDR3 is TGTGCCAGCAGCGACCGGGGAAACTACGAGCAGTACTTC. Residues: CASSDRGNYEQYF. The whole variable domain, filled in from reference TRBV5-6 and TRBJ2-7, reads DAGVTQSPTHLIKTRGQQVTLRCSPKSGHDTVSWYQQALGQGPQFIFQYYEEEERQRGNFPDRFSGHQFPNYSSELNVNALLLGDSALYLCASSDRGNYEQYFGPGTRLTVT.

The rearrangement joins TRBV12-3 or TRBV12-4 to TRBJ1-1; no clear D gene. The CDR3 has 11 amino acids. V lost 6 bases, J lost 7 bases, and 9 bases lay in between. CDR3 in DNA: TGTGCCAGCAGGGGTTTTGATGAAGCTTTCTTT. Translated, it gives CASRGFDEAFF.

The genes are TRBV7-3 and TRBJ2-2, with D hard to call. This CDR3 region has 13 residues. Trimming left V 0 bases short and J 5 bases short, with 4 bases between. Germline V gives CDR1 SGHTA, CDR2 FQGTGA. The CDR3 protein is CASSLTTTGELFF. The CDR3 DNA is TGTGCCAGCAGCTTAACTACTACCGGGGAGCTGTTTTTT.

Only a few counts were recorded for this clonotype. V usage is TRBV24-1 and J usage is TRBJ2-2; TRBD2 matches at 13 bases. V dropped 5 bases and J dropped 4; count of bases not matched to a gene: 0. The CDR3 sequence is 15 residues long. CDR1 KGHDR and CDR2 SFDVKD come from the germline V gene. The DNA of the CDR3 is TGTGCCACCAGTGGGACTAGCGGGGGCACCGGGGAGCTGTTTTTT. This translates into CATSGTSGGTGELFF.

The genes are TRBV7-2 and TRBJ1-6; D uncertain. CDR1 is SGHTA, CDR2 FQGNSA, per germline. This CDR3 comprises 14 residues. The V gene lost 2 bases and the J gene lost 9 bases, with 11 bases spanning the gap. The CDR3 is CASSLMYVGSPLHF. CDR3 in DNA: TGTGCCAGCAGCTTAATGTACGTCGGTTCACCCCTCCACTTT.

The V gene is TRBV9, the J gene TRBJ2-7; D gene uncertain. CDR3 length equals 14 residues. The V end was cut by 6 bases, the J end by 3 bases, with 16 bases between. Germline V gives CDR1 SGDLS, CDR2 YYNGEE. The CDR3 loop is CASITTGQFYEQYF. As DNA, the CDR3 is TGTGCCAGCATTACGACCGGGCAATTCTACGAGCAGTACTTC.

The sample holds a few counts of this clonotype. The chain joins TRBV10-3 to TRBJ1-6; D call uncertain. CDR3 length: 14 residues. V dropped 4 bases and J dropped 5 bases, with 9 bases sitting between them. Germline loops: CDR1 ENHRY, CDR2 SYGVKD. Written as DNA, the CDR3 is TGTGCCATCAGTGTAGGAGTTAATAATTCACCCCTCCACTTT. This gives the protein CAISVGVNNSPLHF.

The rearrangement links TRBV6-2 or TRBV6-3 to TRBJ1-1, with D possibly being TRBD1 (6 bases). CDR3 size: 15 residues. Between the trimmed V and J ends, which lost 7 bases and 1 base, there was a span of 16 bases. Germline V CDR1 and CDR2: MNHEY, SVGEGT. The CDR3 sequence: CASTERGETNTEAFF. CDR3 sequence (DNA): TGTGCCAGCACCGAGAGGGGGGAAACGAACACTGAAGCTTTCTTT.

This clonotype has more than one count but fewer than ten. The CDR3 reads CASSTFGGAEEQYF. CDR3 sequence (DNA): TGTGCCAGCAGCACCTTCGGGGGGGCCGAAGAGCAGTACTTC. The genes are TRBV7-3 and TRBJ2-7; 8 bases line up with TRBD2. The CDR3 has 14 amino acids. Trimming at V came to 5 bases and at J to 7 bases, leaving 10 bases not matched to a gene. CDR1 SGHTA and CDR2 FQGTGA come from the germline V gene.

This clonotype was seen repeatedly, ten times or more. The V gene is TRBV12-3 or TRBV12-4, the J gene TRBJ1-2, with D maybe TRBD1 (5 bases). This CDR3 has 15 residues. V was shortened by 4 bases and J by 2 bases, with 14 bases between the two germline ends. The CDR3 coding sequence is TGTGCCAGCAGTTCCGGGGCGAGTCCGAACTATGGCTACACCTTC. Translating it yields CASSSGASPNYGYTF.

The gene calls are TRBV9 and TRBJ1-2; TRBD1 is a possible D gene (6 bases). The CDR3 sequence is 15 residues long. The germline V gene encodes CDR1 SGDLS and CDR2 YYNGEE. V lost 0 bases and J 2 bases, leaving 11 bases between the germline ends. The CDR3: CASSVAGDTNYGYTF. The CDR3 DNA is TGTGCCAGCAGCGTAGCTGGGGACACCAACTATGGCTACACCTTC.

V usage is TRBV15 and J usage is TRBJ1-6, with D unclear. The CDR3 is made up of 13 amino acids. In germline, CDR1 is LNHNV, CDR2 YYDKDF (reference sequence). V gave up 3 bases and J gave up 7 bases, with 7 bases separating them. The CDR3 DNA follows: TGTGCCACCAGCAGCGGTAGGAATTCACCCCTCCACTTT. It yields the protein CATSSGRNSPLHF.